The following is a TCR beta chain sequence with its context. Its antigen is not yet known. Base qualities are not at hand, and no much larger clone is one base apart. This sample was included in a study of regulatory T cells in long-lasting Graves disease (dated by TCRdb to the early 2020s). The study in broad terms: Persistent Graves' disease meant more than 5 years of antithyroid drug treatment with TSH receptor autoantibodies that stayed positive. This study used TCR sequencing and RNA sequencing of peripheral blood to compare persistent Graves' disease patients against newly diagnosed Graves' disease patients. The study was conducted in China and was registered as a clinical trial. TCR sequencing covered some 13 persistent and approximately 20 newly diagnosed Graves' disease patients, around 33 samples in total. Persistent Graves' disease patients in the clinical cohort had taken antithyroid drugs for 9.5 to 13 years on average.

The intended sense of this specimen's time point label: persistent/refractory GD, antithyroid drugs over 5 years with positive TRAb. For both TCR sequencing and RNA sequencing, RNA was extracted from PBMCs in TRIzol. The diagnosis of Graves' disease followed American Thyroid Association guidelines. Patients for the study were recruited at an endocrinology department in Xi'an, China. Each patient gave approximately 9 milliliters of peripheral blood, collected in an EDTA anticoagulant tube. Ficoll Paque Plus density gradient separation was used to isolate PBMCs, and no further T cell sorting was done. An Agilent 2100 Bioanalyzer and agarose gel were used to check RNA quality, while a NanoDrop 2000 measured RNA concentration. General study outcomes and caveats: The small sample size was acknowledged by the authors as a limitation that may reduce accuracy. Sequencing and analysis were restricted to the TCR beta chain. Persistent patients shared more public clonotypes among themselves (around 2,800) than newly diagnosed patients did (roughly 920). The study examined only peripheral blood because the primary lesion, thyroid tissue, could not be accessed. Lower TCR Shannon entropy and fewer highly expanded clones were observed in persistent Graves' disease patients than in newly diagnosed patients, which suggested clonal expansion.

The library came from multiplex PCR. Sequencing was carried out with an Illumina HiSeq 4000. iRepertoire HTBI primers and Arm-PCR amplification of CDR3 regions were used to construct TCR beta libraries. PCR products were gel purified before sequencing. The paper's processing steps were these. Gene usage analysis of CDR3 amino acid clonotypes relied on the approximately 68 TRBV and 15 or so TRBJ segments identified across samples. Filtered high-quality paired reads were merged into contigs using COPE and FqMerger. BLAST was used to align contigs to IMGT TRBV, TRBD and TRBJ reference genes, and CDR3 was defined according to IMGT. Highly expanded clones were defined as clonotypes with a frequency above 0.1%. Shannon entropy served as the measure of repertoire diversity, while the Gini coefficient captured V-J evenness. A clonotype found in more than one individual was treated as public. TCRdb itself trimmed the public reads at Q25 with fastp, ran MiXCR and retained productive beta chains. Each CDR3 protein appears once, grouped with its most common genes and DNA. The V and J calls and clone size are TCRdb's, not the authors'. A total of approximately 690,000 distinct CDR3 sequences appear in this sample, about 32% of them only once. The ten largest make up under 55% of the sample.

The receptor was derived from a female donor with Graves disease. The source was peripheral blood mononuclear cells (PBMCs), collected when the disease was refractory, from a patient treated with antithyroid drugs.

The DNA sequence is given as TGTGCCAGCAGTTCCCCACGACTAGCGGAGAACTACGAGCAGTACTTC. It specifies CASSSPRLAENYEQYF. This sequence uses TRBV12-3 or TRBV12-4 and TRBJ2-7, and 9 junctional nucleotides match TRBD2. The CDR3 holds 16 amino acids from the cysteine to the phenylalanine. Just the 48-base CDR3 DNA is kept, in frame starting at base 1. Relative to germline, V is missing 4 bases and J is missing 3 bases, with 10 bases of the junction outside any gene match.